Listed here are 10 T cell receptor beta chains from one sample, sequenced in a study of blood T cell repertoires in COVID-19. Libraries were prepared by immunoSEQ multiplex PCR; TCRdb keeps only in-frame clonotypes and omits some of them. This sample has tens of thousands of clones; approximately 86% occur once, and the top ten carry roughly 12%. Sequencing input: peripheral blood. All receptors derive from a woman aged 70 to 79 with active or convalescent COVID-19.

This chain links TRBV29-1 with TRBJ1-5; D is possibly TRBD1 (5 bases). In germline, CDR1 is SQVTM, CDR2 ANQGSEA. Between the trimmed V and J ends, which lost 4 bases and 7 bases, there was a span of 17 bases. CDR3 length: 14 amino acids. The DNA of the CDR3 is TGCAGCGTTGCCCAGGGATCGTCCAGCCAGCCCCAGCATTTT. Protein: CSVAQGSSSQPQHF.

CDR3 nucleotide sequence: TGTGCCAGCAGTGATTCTACCCAGCATTTT. Translating gives CASSDSTQHF. The chain recombines TRBV6-1 with TRBJ1-5, with no clear D. The CDR3 is 10 residues long. Trimming removed 3 bases from V and 11 bases from J, with 5 bases in between. Germline V gene data show CDR1 as MNHNS and CDR2 as SASEGT.

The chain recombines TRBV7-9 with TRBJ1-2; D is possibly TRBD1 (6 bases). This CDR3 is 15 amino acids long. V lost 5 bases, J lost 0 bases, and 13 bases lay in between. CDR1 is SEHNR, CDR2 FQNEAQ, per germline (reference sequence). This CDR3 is CASSPNRVTNYGYTF. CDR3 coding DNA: TGTGCCAGCAGCCCAAACAGGGTTACTAACTATGGCTACACCTTC.

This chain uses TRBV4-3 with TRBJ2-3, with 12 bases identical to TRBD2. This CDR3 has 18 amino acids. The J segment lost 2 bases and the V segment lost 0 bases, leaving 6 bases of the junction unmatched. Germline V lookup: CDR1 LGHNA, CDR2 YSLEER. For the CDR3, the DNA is TGCGCCAGCAGCCAAGATTGGGCTAGCGGGGGGGCCACAGATACGCAGTATTTT. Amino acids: CASSQDWASGGATDTQYF.

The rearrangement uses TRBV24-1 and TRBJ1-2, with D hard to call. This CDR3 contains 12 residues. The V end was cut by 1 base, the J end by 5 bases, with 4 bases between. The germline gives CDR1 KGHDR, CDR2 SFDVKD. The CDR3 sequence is CATSDFGYGYTF. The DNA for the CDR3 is TGTGCCACCAGTGATTTCGGTTATGGCTACACCTTC.

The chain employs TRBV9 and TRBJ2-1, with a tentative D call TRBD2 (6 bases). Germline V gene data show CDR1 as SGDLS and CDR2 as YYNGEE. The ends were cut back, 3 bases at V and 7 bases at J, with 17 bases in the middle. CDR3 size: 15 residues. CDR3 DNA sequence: TGTGCCAGCAGCGCAGGACTACCTGGCCCGAATGAGCAGTTCTTC. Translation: CASSAGLPGPNEQFF. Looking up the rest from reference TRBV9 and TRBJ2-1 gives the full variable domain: DSGVTQTPKHLITATGQRVTLRCSPRSGDLSVYWYQQSLDQGLQFLIQYYNGEERAKGNILERFSAQQFPDLHSELNLSSLELGDSALYFCASSAGLPGPNEQFFGPGTRLTVL.

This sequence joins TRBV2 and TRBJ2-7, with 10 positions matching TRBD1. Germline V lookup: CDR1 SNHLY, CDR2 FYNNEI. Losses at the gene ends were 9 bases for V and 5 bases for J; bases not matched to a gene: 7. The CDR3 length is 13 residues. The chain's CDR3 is CARGTTGGDEQYF. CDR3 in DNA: TGTGCCAGAGGGACGACAGGGGGCGACGAGCAGTACTTC.

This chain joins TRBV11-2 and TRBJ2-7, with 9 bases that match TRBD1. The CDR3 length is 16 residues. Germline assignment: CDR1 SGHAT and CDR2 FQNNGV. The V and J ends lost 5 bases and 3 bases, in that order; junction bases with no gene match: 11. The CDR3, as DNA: TGTGCCAGCAGCCTCCGCCGGGGACAGGGAGGCTACGAGCAGTACTTC. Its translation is CASSLRRGQGGYEQYF.

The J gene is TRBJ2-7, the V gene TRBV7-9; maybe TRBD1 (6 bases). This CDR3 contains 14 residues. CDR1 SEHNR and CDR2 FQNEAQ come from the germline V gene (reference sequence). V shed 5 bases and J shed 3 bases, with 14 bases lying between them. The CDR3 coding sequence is TGTGCCAGCAGCCGGAAAGGACAGAGCTACGAGCAGTACTTC. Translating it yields CASSRKGQSYEQYF.

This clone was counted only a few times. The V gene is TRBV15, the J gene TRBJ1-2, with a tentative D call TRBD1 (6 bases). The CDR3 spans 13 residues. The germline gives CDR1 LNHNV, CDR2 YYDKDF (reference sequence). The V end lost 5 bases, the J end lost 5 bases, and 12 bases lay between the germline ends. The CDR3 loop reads CATSAQGSYGYTF. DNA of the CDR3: TGTGCCACCAGCGCACAGGGTAGTTATGGCTACACCTTC.